This T cell receptor (beta chain) was sequenced in a study of regulatory T cells in long-lasting Graves disease. Library construction for TCR beta used iRepertoire HTBI primers and Arm-PCR of CDR3 regions. Each CDR3 protein gets one entry after TCRdb re-called the multiplex PCR reads with MiXCR. The sample records 450,000 to 600,000 distinct CDR3 sequences, about 16% being singletons. The time point denotes: newly diagnosed GD, antithyroid drugs for less than 3 months. RNA isolated from PBMCs was used to make the TCR library. For this clonotype: What it binds is unknown.

Regarding the study as a whole: Relative to new patients (around 1,000), persistent patients exhibited greater sharing of public clonotypes (approximately 2,700).

Per germline, CDR1 SNHLY and CDR2 FYNNEI. Trimming removed 7 bases at V and 4 bases at J, with 22 bases between. This CDR3 has 17 residues. This same sample was also part of a study on T cells in Graves' hyperthyroidism and ophthalmopathy.

The TCR originated in a man between 40 and 49 years old with Graves disease. This sequence joins TRBV2 and TRBJ2-2, with D unclear. The sample here was peripheral blood mononuclear cells (PBMCs), taken at new diagnosis, from a patient treated with antithyroid drugs. The CDR3 DNA reads TGTGCCAGCACCGAAGTTCGTTTAAACACGTTCACCGGGGAGCTGTTTTTT. This translates into CASTEVRLNTFTGELFF. The full variable domain, its missing parts supplied by reference TRBV2 and TRBJ2-2, is EPEVTQTPSHQVTQMGQEVILRCVPISNHLYFYWYRQILGQKVEFLVSFYNNEISEKSEIFDDQFSVERPDGSNFTLKIRSTKLEDSAMYFCASTEVRLNTFTGELFFGEGSRLTVL.